What follows describes a single T cell receptor beta chain. This clonotype came up a few times. Its antigen is currently not known. Base qualities are missing; no much larger clone stands one base away. The data are from a study of T-cell memory formation after mild COVID-19 (dated by TCRdb to 2020 to 2022). Study-level background: TCR sequence clusters from the two donors were found to be largely donor specific. In two donors, T-cell clones that expanded and contracted after mild COVID-19 were followed by sequencing TCRalpha and TCRbeta repertoires longitudinally. The cohort comprised two young, previously healthy adult volunteers, one female and one male.

Sequencing was carried out with an Illumina NovaSeq 6000. Using 5'RACE with constant-segment primers, TCRalpha and TCRbeta cDNA libraries were constructed, with sample barcodes and unique molecular identifiers added in the process. RNA was extracted from every sample with Trizol reagent. Amplification of the libraries took two PCR steps, and the second step added a second sample barcode plus Illumina TruSeq adapters. Libraries were sequenced on an Illumina NovaSeq with 2 x 150 bp paired-end reads. Concerning the study's data processing: Reads were demultiplexed and collapsed into UMI-guided consensus sequences with migec v1.2.7. Using mixcr v2.1.11, UMI consensuses were aligned to TRA and TRB V and J templates and then assembled into clonotypes. Clonotypes were classified as expanded or contracted when called significant by both edgeR and NoisET, with noise models trained on biological replicates. edgeR calls used a false discovery rate-adjusted p below 0.01 and a log2 fold-change threshold of 1. PCA with hierarchical clustering of max-normalized trajectories of the 1000 most abundant clonotypes was used as exploratory dynamics analysis. Each responding clone was given a CD4 or CD8 phenotype based on the CD4+ and CD8+ repertoires, which had been sequenced separately. TCRdb passed the public sequencing reads through fastp at Q25 and MiXCR, retaining productive beta sequences. All rows with the same CDR3 protein become a single entry with the most common DNA and genes. The V and J calls shown here were made by TCRdb, not taken from the authors' results. For this sample there are roughly 380,000 distinct CDR3 sequences; over 25% appear just once. Roughly 14% of the sample comes from the top ten.

Here is what the overall study found, with its caveats: The study included only a couple of mild cases, and larger cohorts that include severe cases with pre-infection samples were judged to be necessary. Contracting CD4+ clones appeared mostly in the CM and EM memory subsets, whereas CD8+ clones were enriched in EMRA. SARS-CoV-2 specificity of the second-wave clones peaking on day 37 was not confirmed. Some responding clones were detected in pre-infection memory, which suggested that pre-existing cross-reactive memory T cells had joined the SARS-CoV-2 response. Balanced CD4/CD8 phenotypes were observed for clones contracting from day 15 to 85, whereas a bias towards CD4+ was observed for a second wave of clones expanding from day 15 to 37.

Ficoll-Paque density gradient centrifugation was used to isolate PBMCs. The CDR3 has 18 amino acids, counting the end cysteine and phenylalanine. The kept DNA is CDR3 alone, 54 bases in frame from the first base. The germline V gene encodes CDR1 KGHDR and CDR2 SFDVKD. Germline trimming amounts to 1 base on V and 0 bases on J, with 7 as the count of junction bases outside the gene matches. Here the chain combines TRBV24-1 and TRBJ2-2, with TRBD2 identical over 7 junction bases. The clonotype comes from an adult woman who had mild COVID-19 (a few samples of this study predate the infection). The sample titles of this study are shuffled in the database, so cell type and time point are left out; the donor was told from shared clones. The sample consisted of PBMCs or a T cell subset sorted from them (not recorded which). For the CDR3, the sequence is CATSDFPRTSSNTGELFF. At the DNA level, the sequence is TGTGCCACCAGTGATTTTCCCAGGACTAGTTCGAACACCGGGGAGCTGTTTTTT.